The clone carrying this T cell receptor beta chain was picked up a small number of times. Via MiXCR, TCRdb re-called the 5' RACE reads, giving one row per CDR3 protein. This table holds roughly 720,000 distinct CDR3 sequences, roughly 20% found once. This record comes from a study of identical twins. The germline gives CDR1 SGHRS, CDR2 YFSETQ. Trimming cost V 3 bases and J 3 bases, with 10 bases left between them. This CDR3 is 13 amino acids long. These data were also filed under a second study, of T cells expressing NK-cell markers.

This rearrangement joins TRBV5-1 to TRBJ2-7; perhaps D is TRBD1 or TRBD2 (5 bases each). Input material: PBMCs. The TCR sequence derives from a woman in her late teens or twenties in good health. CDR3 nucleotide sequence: TGCGCCAGCAGCTCCTGGGACCGCTACGAGCAGTACTTC. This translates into CASSSWDRYEQYF.